The entry that follows covers one T cell receptor beta chain sequence. Then a second PCR, running roughly 7 to 11 cycles, was carried out with a sample-barcoded 5' primer and a J-beta primer mix. TCRdb redid the calling of the 5' RACE reads with MiXCR, one entry per CDR3 protein. The sample lists roughly 1,300,000 distinct CDR3 sequences; around 59% were seen once. From germline, CDR1 is SGHVS and CDR2 FQNEAQ. This CDR3 has 15 residues. Trimming took off 2 bases at V and 0 bases at J, with 11 bases between the two ends. This sample stems from a study of blood T cells in healthy people across ages. Sequencing input: blood. The chain recombines TRBV7-8 with TRBJ2-7; D call uncertain. The TCR sequence derives from a young man in good health. This chain's CDR3 is CASSLYGPNSYEQYF. The CDR3 DNA sequence: TGTGCCAGCAGCTTATATGGACCGAACTCCTACGAGCAGTACTTC.